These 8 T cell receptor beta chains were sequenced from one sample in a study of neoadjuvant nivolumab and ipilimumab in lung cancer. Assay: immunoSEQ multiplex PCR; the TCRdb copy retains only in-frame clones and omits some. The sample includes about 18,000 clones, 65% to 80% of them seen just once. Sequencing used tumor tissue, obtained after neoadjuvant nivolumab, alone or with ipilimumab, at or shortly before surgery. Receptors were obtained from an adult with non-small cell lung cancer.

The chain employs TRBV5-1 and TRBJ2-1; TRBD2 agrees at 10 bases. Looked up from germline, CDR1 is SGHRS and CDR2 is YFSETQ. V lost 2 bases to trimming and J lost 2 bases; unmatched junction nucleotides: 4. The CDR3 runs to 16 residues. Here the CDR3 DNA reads TGCGCCAGCAGCTTAGGGCTAGCGGGAGCCTACAATGAGCAGTTCTTC. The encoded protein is CASSLGLAGAYNEQFF.

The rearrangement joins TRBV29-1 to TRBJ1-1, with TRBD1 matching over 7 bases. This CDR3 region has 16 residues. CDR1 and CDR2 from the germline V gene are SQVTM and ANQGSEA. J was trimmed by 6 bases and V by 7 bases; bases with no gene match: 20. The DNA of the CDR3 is TGCAGCGCTGATAAAACCGGGAGAGGGGGCTACGCTGAAGCTTTCTTT. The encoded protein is CSADKTGRGGYAEAFF.

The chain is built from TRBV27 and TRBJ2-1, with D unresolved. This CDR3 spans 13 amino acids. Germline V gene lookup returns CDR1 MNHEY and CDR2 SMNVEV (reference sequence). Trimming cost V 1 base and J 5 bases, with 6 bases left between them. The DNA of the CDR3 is TGTGCCAGCAGTTTATGGGTAAACAATGAGCAGTTCTTC. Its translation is CASSLWVNNEQFF.

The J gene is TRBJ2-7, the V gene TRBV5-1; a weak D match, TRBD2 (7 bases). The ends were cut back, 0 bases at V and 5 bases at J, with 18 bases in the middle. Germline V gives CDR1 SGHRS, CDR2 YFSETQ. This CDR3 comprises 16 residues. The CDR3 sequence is CASSLEGRGPRDEQYF. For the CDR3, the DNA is TGCGCCAGCAGCTTGGAGGGGCGGGGGCCGCGGGACGAGCAGTACTTC.

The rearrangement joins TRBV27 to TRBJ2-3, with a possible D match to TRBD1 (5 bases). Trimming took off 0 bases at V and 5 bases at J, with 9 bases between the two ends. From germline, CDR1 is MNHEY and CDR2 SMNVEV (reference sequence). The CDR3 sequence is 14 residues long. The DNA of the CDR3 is TGTGCCAGCAGTTTATCGGCGACAGTAGATACGCAGTATTTT. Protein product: CASSLSATVDTQYF.

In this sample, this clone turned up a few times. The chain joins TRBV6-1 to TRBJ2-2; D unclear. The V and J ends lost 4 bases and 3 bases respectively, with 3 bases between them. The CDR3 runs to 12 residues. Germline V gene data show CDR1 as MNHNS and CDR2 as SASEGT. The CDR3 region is CASSGYTGELFF. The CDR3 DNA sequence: TGTGCCAGCAGTGGGTACACCGGGGAGCTGTTTTTT.

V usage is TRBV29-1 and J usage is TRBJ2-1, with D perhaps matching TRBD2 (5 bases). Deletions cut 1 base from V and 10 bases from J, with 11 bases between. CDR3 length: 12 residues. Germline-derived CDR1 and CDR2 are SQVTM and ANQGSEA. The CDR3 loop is CSVEGAGGEQFF. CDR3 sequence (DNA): TGCAGCGTTGAAGGGGCGGGCGGGGAGCAGTTCTTC.

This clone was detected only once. The CDR3 sequence is CASSPGRAGVGETQYF. CDR3 DNA: TGTGCCAGCTCGCCAGGCCGAGCGGGAGTCGGGGAGACCCAGTACTTC. The rearrangement uses TRBV18 and TRBJ2-5; 8 nucleotides agree with TRBD2. This CDR3 has 16 amino acids. Trimming removed 6 bases from V and 5 bases from J; junction bases left unmatched: 14. The germline V gene encodes CDR1 KGHSH and CDR2 LQKENI.